This is a list of T cell receptor beta chains from one sample in a study of T cell repertoires in cytomegalovirus infection. TCRdb reprocessed the reads with MiXCR, giving one entry per CDR3 protein. The table has under 850,000 distinct CDR3 sequences, roughly a third seen once; the top ten hold 2.8%. The sample consisted of PBMCs. The receptor source for this set is a human donor in good health (CMV status not recorded). Some clones in this sample may be carry-over from other donors' samples. Both conserved end residues are part of each CDR3. The D gene is left open where the match is weak. Size is omitted from some rows. Given values are once, few, many or a class for expanded clones.

v_call	d_call	clone_size	j_call	cdr3_length	cdr3_aa	cdr3_nt
TRBV6-5	NA	few	TRBJ1-1	16	CASSYLGGPWNTEAFF	TGTGCCAGCAGTTACTTGGGGGGGCCTTGGAACACTGAAGCTTTCTTT
TRBV7-2	TRBD2	many	TRBJ2-1	15	CASSLALAGGNEQFF	TGTGCCAGCAGCTTAGCGCTAGCGGGGGGAAATGAGCAGTTCTTC
TRBV29-1	NA	few	TRBJ1-3	15	CSATTARTGANTIYF	TGCAGCGCCACCACTGCCCGGACGGGCGCGAACACCATATATTTT
TRBV12-3/TRBV12-4	NA	NA	TRBJ1-2	12	CASSLRGDCYTF	TGTGCAAGCAGTTTAAGGGGCGATTGCTACACCTTC
TRBV6-5	TRBD1	NA	TRBJ1-2	15	CASSYEQGFRYGYTF	TGTGCCAGCAGTTACGAACAGGGGTTCCGCTATGGCTACACCTTC
TRBV5-1	TRBD1	few	TRBJ1-2	14	CASSLTGENYGYTF	TGCGCCAGCAGCTTGACAGGGGAAAACTATGGCTACACCTTC
TRBV7-2	TRBD1	few	TRBJ1-2	13	CASTHRDRDGYTF	TGTGCCAGCACACACCGGGACAGGGATGGCTACACCTTC
TRBV28	NA	few	TRBJ2-7	13	CASSVTGFDEQYF	TGTGCCAGCAGTGTTACAGGGTTCGACGAGCAGTACTTC
TRBV20-1	NA	few	TRBJ2-5	14	CSAPVAGAGETQYF	TGCAGTGCTCCCGTGGCGGGGGCTGGGGAGACCCAGTACTTC
TRBV6-1	TRBD1	few	TRBJ2-7	14	CASRTTGALYEQYF	TGTGCCAGCAGGACGACAGGGGCACTATACGAGCAGTACTTC
TRBV4-1	TRBD1	NA	TRBJ2-1	16	CASSQEPGQGAEDVFF	TGCGCCAGCAGCCAAGAACCTGGACAGGGAGCCGAGGACGTGTTCTTC
TRBV7-2	NA	NA	TRBJ2-7	13	CASSPGTNTEQYF	TGTGCCAGCAGCCCTGGGACGAACACGGAGCAGTACTTC
TRBV7-8	TRBD2	few	TRBJ2-1	16	CASAILAGVTYNEQFF	TGTGCCAGCGCGATTCTGGCGGGAGTTACCTACAATGAGCAGTTCTTC
TRBV7-8	NA	few	TRBJ2-1	15	CASSQRDFAYNEQFF	TGTGCCAGCAGCCAACGGGACTTCGCTTACAATGAGCAGTTCTTC
TRBV7-6	NA	few	TRBJ1-6	16	CASSFGRGALNSPLHF	TGTGCCAGCAGCTTCGGTCGGGGGGCATTGAATTCACCCCTCCACTTT
TRBV15	NA	NA	TRBJ2-1	14	CATSRESSYNEQFF	TGTGCCACCAGCAGAGAGAGCTCCTACAATGAGCAGTTCTTC
TRBV6-2/TRBV6-3	NA	NA	TRBJ1-2	14	CASSREAGFYGYTF	TGTGCCAGCAGCCGCGAGGCAGGGTTTTATGGCTACACCTTC
TRBV7-2	NA	NA	TRBJ2-1	12	CASSSHHNEKFF	TGTGCAAGCAGCTCGCACCACAATGAGAAGTTCTTC
TRBV28	NA	NA	TRBJ2-7	15	CASSSLLGGSYEQYF	TGTGCCAGCAGTTCCCTCCTGGGTGGGTCCTACGAGCAGTACTTC
TRBV20-1	NA	few	TRBJ2-3	14	CSARGRGVADTQYF	TGCAGTGCTAGAGGCAGGGGGGTCGCAGATACGCAGTATTTT
TRBV28	NA	few	TRBJ2-7	14	CASNPPGLLVEQYF	TGTGCCAGCAATCCTCCGGGACTGCTTGTGGAGCAGTACTTC
TRBV28	NA	few	TRBJ1-1	15	CASSSFLGSGTEAFF	TGTGCCAGCAGTTCCTTTTTGGGAAGCGGGACTGAAGCTTTCTTT